This T cell receptor beta chain was profiled in a study of molecular identifiers for immune sequencing clone quantification. The study, taken as a whole, reports: Clones with over 20 RNA copies captured over 97% of effector molecules but under 1% of naive ones. Barcode collisions between identical TCR molecules could shrink estimates of highly expanded clone sizes.

TCRdb processed the PCR reads anew with MiXCR; each CDR3 protein has one entry. The sample includes 40,000 to 45,000 distinct CDR3 sequences, around a sixth of them seen just once. Naive CD8 T cell sorting was performed on the CD8+CD4-CCR7+CD45RA+ phenotype. V was trimmed by 1 base and J by 5 bases, leaving 8 bases between them. Germline CDR1 SSHAT, CDR2 FNYEAQ (reference sequence). The CDR3 extends over 13 amino acids. This clonotype was counted ten times or more. Its antigen is as yet unknown. The clonotype originates from a human donor in good health. Some libraries in this study had Jurkat cell RNA spiked in. Sequences were obtained from naive CD8+ T cells from blood, with Jurkat cell RNA spiked in. Described subset: FACS-sorted CD8+CD4-CCR7+CD45RA+ naive T cells. This sequence joins TRBV7-7 and TRBJ2-5; D remains ambiguous. The CDR3 sequence: CASSLVPKETQYF. The CDR3 DNA reads TGTGCCAGCAGCTTAGTACCCAAGGAGACCCAGTACTTC.